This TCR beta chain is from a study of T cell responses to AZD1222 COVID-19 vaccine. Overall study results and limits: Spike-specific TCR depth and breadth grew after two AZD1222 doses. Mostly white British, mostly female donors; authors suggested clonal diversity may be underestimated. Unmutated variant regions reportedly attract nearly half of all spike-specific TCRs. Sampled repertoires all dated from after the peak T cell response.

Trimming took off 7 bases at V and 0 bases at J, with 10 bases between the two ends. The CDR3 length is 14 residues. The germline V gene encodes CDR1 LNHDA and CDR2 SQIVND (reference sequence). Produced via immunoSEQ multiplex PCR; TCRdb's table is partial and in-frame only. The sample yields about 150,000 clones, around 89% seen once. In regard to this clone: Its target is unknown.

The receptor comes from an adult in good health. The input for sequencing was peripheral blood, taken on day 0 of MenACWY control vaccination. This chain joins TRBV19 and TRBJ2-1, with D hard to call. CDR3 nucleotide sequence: TGTGCCAGTAAAATAGGCGGCTCCTACAATGAGCAGTTCTTC. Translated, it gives CASKIGGSYNEQFF. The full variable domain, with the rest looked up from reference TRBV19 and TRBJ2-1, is DGGITQSPKYLFRKEGQNVTLSCEQNLNHDAMYWYRQDPGQGLRLIYYSQIVNDFQKGDIAEGYSVSREKKESFPLTVTSAQKNPTAFYLCASKIGGSYNEQFFGPGTRLTVL.